These 3 T cell receptor beta chains were all obtained from the same sample, sequenced in a study of blood T cell repertoires in COVID-19. Sequencing was performed with immunoSEQ multiplex PCR; in TCRdb, only in-frame clones are kept and a portion is missing. This sample has around 140,000 clones, with 87% found just once. Sequencing was done on a sample of peripheral blood. These receptors all come from a man older than 75 with acute or convalescent COVID-19.

The gene calls are TRBV28 and TRBJ1-3, with 8 bases identical to TRBD1. CDR1 and CDR2 from the germline V gene are MDHEN and SYDVKM. The CDR3 consists of 18 residues. V shed 7 bases, J shed 0 bases, and the junction held 14 bases outside the gene matches. The CDR3, as DNA: TGTGCCAGCACCCCCCCCGCCGGGACAGGCCTCTCTGGAAACACCATATATTTT. It encodes CASTPPAGTGLSGNTIYF.

This chain connects TRBV9 to TRBJ2-1; 7 nucleotides align to TRBD1. The CDR3 consists of 14 residues. Germline V gene lookup returns CDR1 SGDLS and CDR2 YYNGEE. After removal of 0 bases from V and 4 bases from J, the junction contained 1 base not matched to a gene. In nucleotides, the CDR3 is TGTGCCAGCAGCGTAGGGGACAGTTACAATGAGCAGTTCTTC. This translates into CASSVGDSYNEQFF. The entire variable domain, with the rest obtained from reference TRBV9 and TRBJ2-1, is as follows: DSGVTQTPKHLITATGQRVTLRCSPRSGDLSVYWYQQSLDQGLQFLIQYYNGEERAKGNILERFSAQQFPDLHSELNLSSLELGDSALYFCASSVGDSYNEQFFGPGTRLTVL.

The sample holds one count of this clone. The chain combines TRBV5-1 with TRBJ2-2; no clear D gene. Germline loops: CDR1 SGHRS, CDR2 YFSETQ. The CDR3 runs 12 residues. V was clipped by 4 bases and J by 2 bases, with 3 bases between them. The CDR3 coding sequence is TGCGCCAGCAGCCCTAACACCGGGGAGCTGTTTTTT. This gives the protein CASSPNTGELFF.